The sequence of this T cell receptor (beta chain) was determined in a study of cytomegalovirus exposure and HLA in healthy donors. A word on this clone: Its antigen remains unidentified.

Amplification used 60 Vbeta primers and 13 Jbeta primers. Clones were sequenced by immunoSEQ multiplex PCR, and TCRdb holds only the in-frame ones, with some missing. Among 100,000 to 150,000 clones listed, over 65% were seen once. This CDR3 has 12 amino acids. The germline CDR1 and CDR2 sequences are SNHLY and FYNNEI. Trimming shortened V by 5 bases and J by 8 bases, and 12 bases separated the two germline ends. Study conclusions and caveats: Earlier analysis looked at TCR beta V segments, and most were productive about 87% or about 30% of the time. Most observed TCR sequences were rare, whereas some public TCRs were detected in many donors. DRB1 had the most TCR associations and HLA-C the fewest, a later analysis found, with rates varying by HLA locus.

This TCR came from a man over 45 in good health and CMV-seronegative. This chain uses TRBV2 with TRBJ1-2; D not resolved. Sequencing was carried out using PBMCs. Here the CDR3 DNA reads TGTGCCAGCAGTCCTGAATTGGGCGGCTACACCTTC. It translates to CASSPELGGYTF. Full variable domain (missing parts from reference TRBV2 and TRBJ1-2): EPEVTQTPSHQVTQMGQEVILRCVPISNHLYFYWYRQILGQKVEFLVSFYNNEISEKSEIFDDQFSVERPDGSNFTLKIRSTKLEDSAMYFCASSPELGGYTFGSGTRLTVV.